A single sample is the source of the 20 T cell receptor beta chains below, sequenced in a study of T cell changes during pregnancy in multiple sclerosis. The table came from immunoSEQ multiplex PCR; TCRdb's copy has only in-frame clones and leaves some out. The sample has fewer than 85,000 clones; 90% to 95% are singletons. The sequences come from peripheral blood, collected after pregnancy. The source is a female donor in good health, enrolled as a control in a pregnancy study.

This chain links TRBV11-2 with TRBJ2-7, with TRBD2 as a possible D gene (6 bases). The CDR3 has 13 amino acids. Germline-derived CDR1 and CDR2 are SGHAT and FQNNGV. The V and J ends lost 3 bases and 2 bases respectively, with 8 bases between them. The CDR3 DNA reads as TGTGCCAGCAGCTTCCGACTAGCCTACGAGCAGTACTTC. This encodes CASSFRLAYEQYF. Full variable domain (missing parts from reference TRBV11-2 and TRBJ2-7): EAGVAQSPRYKIIEKRQSVAFWCNPISGHATLYWYQQILGQGPKLLIQFQNNGVVDDSQLPKDRFSAERLKGVDSTLKIQPAKLEDSAVYLCASSFRLAYEQYFGPGTRLTVT.

CDR3 region: CATRPGSDEKLFF. Here the CDR3 DNA reads TGTGCCACTCGACCGGGTTCTGACGAAAAACTGTTTTTT. V and J are TRBV6-1 and TRBJ1-4; no firm D call. Germline values: CDR1 MNHNS, CDR2 SASEGT. V was shortened by 10 bases and J by 8 bases, with 17 bases between the two germline ends. CDR3 length: 13 residues.

This chain joins TRBV5-1 and TRBJ2-1; D is perhaps TRBD1 (6 bases). V was trimmed by 5 bases and J by 6 bases, leaving 15 bases between them. Germline V gene lookup returns CDR1 SGHRS and CDR2 YFSETQ. The CDR3 consists of 14 residues. The CDR3, as DNA: TGCGCCAGCAGGCCGGCTACAGGGCTCAATGAGCAGTTCTTC. Its protein product is CASRPATGLNEQFF. The full variable domain, its missing parts supplied by reference TRBV5-1 and TRBJ2-1, is KAGVTQTPRYLIKTRGQQVTLSCSPISGHRSVSWYQQTPGQGLQFLFEYFSETQRNKGNFPGRFSGRQFSNSRSEMNVSTLELGDSALYLCASRPATGLNEQFFGPGTRLTVL.

The chain has TRBV19 and TRBJ2-3; TRBD1 agrees at 7 bases. Germline CDR1 and CDR2: LNHDA and SQIVND (reference sequence). V dropped 9 bases and J dropped 5; count of bases not matched to a gene: 5. The CDR3 totals 12 residues. CDR3 coding DNA: TGTGCCAGCAGACAGGGCGGAGATACGCAGTATTTT. It is translated as CASRQGGDTQYF.

V is TRBV19 and J is TRBJ2-4; 7 positions match TRBD2. Germline CDR1 reads LNHDA; CDR2 reads SQIVND (reference sequence). The length of the CDR3 is 14 residues. J was trimmed by 5 bases and V by 5 bases; bases with no gene match: 6. The CDR3 sequence is CASSVLGGENIQYF. The CDR3 DNA is TGTGCCAGTAGTGTCCTTGGGGGGGAAAACATTCAGTACTTC. The full variable domain, rest sourced from reference TRBV19 and TRBJ2-4, is DGGITQSPKYLFRKEGQNVTLSCEQNLNHDAMYWYRQDPGQGLRLIYYSQIVNDFQKGDIAEGYSVSREKKESFPLTVTSAQKNPTAFYLCASSVLGGENIQYFGAGTRLSVL.

This clone was detected once. This sequence joins TRBV7-9 and TRBJ2-2; the match to TRBD2 covers 8 bases. In germline, CDR1 is SEHNR, CDR2 FQNEAQ (reference sequence). CDR3 length: 15 amino acids. After removal of 5 bases from V and 6 bases from J, the junction contained 8 bases not matched to a gene. The DNA for the CDR3 is TGTGCCAGCAGCCGTCGGGGGGGCCTTGCCGGGGAGCTGTTTTTT. It specifies CASSRRGGLAGELFF.

About this clone: The sample contains more than one DNA sequence encoding this CDR3. The chain has TRBV6-1 and TRBJ2-7; D is perhaps TRBD1 (7 bases). Germline lookup yields CDR1 MNHNS and CDR2 SASEGT. Deletions cut 5 bases from V and 3 bases from J, with 14 bases between. This CDR3 contains 14 residues. CDR3 protein: CASSQGGQLYEQYF. The CDR3 DNA sequence: TGTGCCAGCAGTCAGGGGGGACAGCTCTACGAGCAGTACTTC.

V is TRBV30 and J is TRBJ1-1, with 7 bases matching TRBD1. V was clipped by 4 bases and J by 5 bases; unmatched bases: 16. The germline gives CDR1 GTSNPN, CDR2 SVGIG (reference sequence). The CDR3 is 16 amino acids. The CDR3, as DNA: TGTGCCTGGACTGCGCCAGGGGGGTTAGTTAAAACTGAAGCTTTCTTT. It encodes CAWTAPGGLVKTEAFF.

This sequence joins TRBV5-5 and TRBJ2-2, with TRBD1 matching over 8 bases. Per the germline V gene, CDR1 is SGHKS and CDR2 is YYEKEE (reference sequence). The CDR3 spans 16 residues. J gave up 2 bases and V 2 bases, and 5 bases lay outside the gene matches. The CDR3, as DNA: TGTGCCAGCAGCTTATCCTCAGGGGGCAACACCGGGGAGCTGTTTTTT. This sequence encodes CASSLSSGGNTGELFF.

The chain is built from TRBV28 and TRBJ2-7, with 9 bases fitting TRBD2. Germline V CDR1 and CDR2: MDHEN, SYDVKM. The length of the CDR3 is 17 residues. V gave up 4 bases and J gave up 2 bases; unmatched junction bases: 12. The CDR3 sequence is CASSSTSGNPQPYEQYF. In DNA form, the CDR3 reads TGTGCCAGCAGTTCGACTAGCGGCAACCCGCAACCCTACGAGCAGTACTTC.

For the CDR3, the DNA is TGTGCCAGCAGGCCCAGACAGGCCACTTTCTACGAGCAGTACTTC. Protein product: CASRPRQATFYEQYF. The chain is built from TRBV6-6 and TRBJ2-7; a weak D match, TRBD1 (6 bases). In germline, CDR1 is MNHNY, CDR2 SVGAGI (reference sequence). The CDR3 totals 15 residues. With 6 bases removed from V and 3 bases from J, the gap between germline ends came to 18 bases.

The V call is TRBV7-9, the J call TRBJ1-5, with 7 nucleotides matching TRBD1. The CDR3 contains 16 residues. Trimming removed 1 base from V and 4 bases from J; junction bases left unmatched: 7. CDR1 and CDR2 from the germline V gene are SEHNR and FQNEAQ (reference sequence). The CDR3 nucleotides read TGTGCCAGCAGCTTAGGGACAGGAAACCCTAATCAGCCCCAGCATTTT. It yields the protein CASSLGTGNPNQPQHF.

The V call is TRBV28, the J call TRBJ1-1; D is uncertain. The germline V gene has CDR1 MDHEN and CDR2 SYDVKM. Deletions cut 6 bases from V and 4 bases from J, with 9 bases between. The CDR3 spans 12 residues. The CDR3 bases are TGTGCCAGCAGAGCATCTTTCACTGAAGCTTTCTTT. This translates into CASRASFTEAFF.

A single count supports this clone. This sequence joins TRBV28 and TRBJ2-6, with 10 bases identical to TRBD1. The CDR3 extends over 19 amino acids. CDR1 MDHEN and CDR2 SYDVKM come from the germline V gene. After removal of 7 bases from V and 0 bases from J, the junction contained 12 bases not matched to a gene. The CDR3 coding sequence is TGTGCCAGCACCAAGGGGACAGGGGAGACCGGCTCTGGGGCCAACGTCCTGACTTTC. Translation: CASTKGTGETGSGANVLTF.

This clone has just one count. The chain uses TRBV6-5 and TRBJ2-3; 7 positions agree with TRBD2. There are 14 residues in the CDR3. V lost 7 bases, J lost 1 base, and 5 bases stayed unmatched. Germline-derived CDR1 and CDR2 are MNHEY and SVGAGI. The CDR3, as DNA: TGTGCCAGCACAAAGCGGGGTGGCACAGATACGCAGTATTTT. Its translation: CASTKRGGTDTQYF.

The chain recombines TRBV5-1 with TRBJ2-5, with 7 nucleotides matching TRBD1. The CDR3 runs 15 residues. Germline CDR1 SGHRS, CDR2 YFSETQ. V shed 4 bases, J shed 3 bases, and the junction held 9 bases outside the gene matches. The CDR3 sequence: CASSSGKGQKETQYF. In DNA, the CDR3 is TGCGCCAGCAGCAGTGGGAAGGGACAGAAAGAGACCCAGTACTTC.

The CDR3 sequence is CASSQVGSQGGLAGATDTQYF. The CDR3 nucleotides read TGCGCCAGCAGCCAAGTCGGGTCCCAGGGAGGGCTAGCGGGAGCTACAGATACGCAGTATTTT. This chain uses TRBV4-1 with TRBJ2-3; 10 bases fit TRBD2. This CDR3 contains 21 residues. V dropped 1 base and J dropped 3; count of bases not matched to a gene: 19. CDR1 is MGHRA, CDR2 YSYEKL, per germline.

This clone occurred once. This chain uses TRBV7-8 with TRBJ2-6, with D maybe TRBD2 (5 bases). V was clipped by 5 bases and J by 2 bases, with 13 bases between them. This CDR3 comprises 16 residues. CDR1 SGHVS and CDR2 FQNEAQ come from the germline V gene. The CDR3, as DNA: TGTGCCAGCAGCACCCTCGGGGTTGCTGGGGCCAACGTCCTGACTTTC. Its translation: CASSTLGVAGANVLTF.

J is TRBJ2-1 and V is TRBV11-2, with 7 bases that match TRBD2. The trim removed 5 bases at V and 6 bases at J, leaving 13 bases unmatched. CDR1 SGHAT and CDR2 FQNNGV come from the germline V gene. This CDR3 spans 16 amino acids. Here the CDR3 reads CASSPQGQRGFNEQFF. CDR3 coding DNA: TGTGCCAGCAGCCCCCAGGGCCAGCGGGGATTCAATGAGCAGTTCTTC.

CDR3 DNA: TGTGCCAGCAGCCCCCCACACAGCAATGAAAAACTGTTTTTT. Translation: CASSPPHSNEKLFF. This chain connects TRBV7-6 to TRBJ1-4; D is unresolved. This CDR3 is 14 amino acids long. The germline V gene encodes CDR1 SGHVS and CDR2 FNYEAQ. The V gene lost 5 bases and the J gene lost 5 bases, with 12 bases spanning the gap.